This is a list of T cell receptor beta chains from one sample in a study of metastatic and nonmetastatic thyroid tumors. TCRdb re-called the PCR reads through MiXCR. This sample carries about 38,000 clones, around 43% of them seen once, and the ten largest clones take less than 25%. The sequenced sample was tumor tissue. All receptors come from a male donor with papillary thyroid cancer or a benign thyroid nodule (not recorded which). Some clones in this sample may be carry-over from other donors' samples. Both conserved end residues are part of each CDR3.

CASSSSTALYEQYF	TRBV12-3/TRBV12-4	TRBJ2-7
CASSLTGGGNEQFF	TRBV11-2	TRBJ2-1
CASSRETRTYEQYF	TRBV14	TRBJ2-7
CASRPGTGEMGDLGEQFF	TRBV14	TRBJ2-1
CASSERGNQPQHF	TRBV6-1	TRBJ1-5
CASSLTGLGEQYF	TRBV7-3	TRBJ2-7
CAWRTRDRENSPLHF	TRBV30	TRBJ1-6
CSARDLTSGYNEQFF	TRBV20-1	TRBJ2-1
CASSAQEVNTGELFF	TRBV11-2	TRBJ2-2
CASSAGVNYGYTF	TRBV2	TRBJ1-2
CASSLVVASNTGELFF	TRBV11-2	TRBJ2-2
CASSPRAGGPDTGELFF	TRBV7-6	TRBJ2-2
CASSPPLRGRTDTQYF	TRBV18	TRBJ2-3
CATHSQGEGSYGYTF	TRBV19	TRBJ1-2
CASSLRDRDTAFF	TRBV11-2	TRBJ1-1
CARQARGFDYGYTF	TRBV30	TRBJ1-2
CIAETPGTGRYEQYF	TRBV20-1	TRBJ2-7
CASSSSLTLFF	TRBV12-3/TRBV12-4	TRBJ2-2
CASTSGGLSGGGDNEQFF	TRBV28	TRBJ2-1
CASSPGGQGAYGYTF	TRBV4-1	TRBJ1-2
CASSPLAGGSNEQFF	TRBV28	TRBJ2-1
CASRTIGGGEQYF	TRBV6-1	TRBJ2-7
CASSEEGGGNQPQHF	TRBV4-1	TRBJ1-5
CASSLVSRTDTQYF	TRBV7-2	TRBJ2-3
CASSLWGRGLLANTGELFF	TRBV12-3/TRBV12-4	TRBJ2-2
CASWNRRSSYEQYF	TRBV28	TRBJ2-7
CASSAYSGTTYNEQFF	TRBV13	TRBJ2-1
CASSVLAGEQFF	TRBV9	TRBJ2-1
CSARGGSGNQPQHF	TRBV20-1	TRBJ1-5
CASSQPLNYGYTF	TRBV4-1	TRBJ1-2
CSAPRYATTSSEQYF	TRBV20-1	TRBJ2-7
CASRPDLGLAGTEQYF	TRBV5-1	TRBJ2-7
CASSEAAVSSYEQYF	TRBV6-1	TRBJ2-7
CATSRDGGGRPQHF	TRBV15	TRBJ1-5
CASSQEDREKLFF	TRBV4-1	TRBJ1-4
CSARDNKGLTGSPLHF	TRBV20-1	TRBJ1-6
CASSIDREVGYTF	TRBV19	TRBJ1-2
CASSFNGNYGYTF	TRBV28	TRBJ1-2
CASSLQGDGTDTQYF	TRBV5-1	TRBJ2-3
CSARLQQETQYF	TRBV20-1	TRBJ2-5
CSADVEGGGIYNEQFF	TRBV20-1	TRBJ2-1
CASLGGQRTEAFF	TRBV3-1	TRBJ1-1
CSARGFGEQYF	TRBV20-1	TRBJ2-7
CASSPLTGGSGGYTF	TRBV9	TRBJ1-2
CASRPISQPQHF	TRBV28	TRBJ1-5
CASSYNGVGYNEQFF	TRBV6-6	TRBJ2-1
CASSPGTSVFGEQFF	TRBV3-1	TRBJ2-1
CASSIVESLQGTWTEKLFF	TRBV19	TRBJ1-4
CATSDYSRTGQNGYTF	TRBV24-1	TRBJ1-2
CASSPTEMGSYEQYF	TRBV2	TRBJ2-7
CAWSVGGGGQPQHF	TRBV30	TRBJ1-5
CASSGPSGTGGRIVQYF	TRBV2	TRBJ2-3
CASSGGLAGGNEQFF	TRBV9	TRBJ2-1
CASRFSTGEAFF	TRBV6-2/TRBV6-3	TRBJ1-1
CASSSGTVTYEQYF	TRBV7-8	TRBJ2-7
CASSQPNGDTQYF	TRBV4-1	TRBJ2-3
CSGSGGAGELFF	TRBV20-1	TRBJ2-2
CASRPQDGAYEQYF	TRBV5-1	TRBJ2-7
CATSREGSSKGQYF	TRBV15	TRBJ2-7